The rows below give T cell receptor beta chains drawn from one sample of a study of T cells in Graves' hyperthyroidism and ophthalmopathy. MiXCR was run by TCRdb on the multiplex PCR reads, yielding one entry per CDR3 protein. This table holds approximately 400,000 distinct CDR3 sequences, roughly 13% found once. Sequencing was done on a sample of blood. The receptors originated from a man aged 50 to 59 with Graves' ophthalmopathy. The CDR3 runs from the conserved cysteine through the conserved F or W.

>TRBV24-1|TRBJ2-1
CATSRLAGNNEQFF
>TRBV20-1|TRBJ2-5
CSARDLQGAKETQYF
>TRBV5-5|TRBJ2-3
CASSPDRGLGTDTQYF
>TRBV29-1|TRBJ2-1
CSVEHRTIYNEQFF
>TRBV2|TRBJ2-1
CASSEAVVSYNEQFF
>TRBV7-2|TRBJ2-3
CASSPRTALSTDTQYF
>TRBV11-2|TRBJ2-7
CASSRDSREQYF
>TRBV27|TRBJ2-7
CASRGLAGGPLEQYF
>TRBV12-3/TRBV12-4|TRBJ2-2
CASSLAASGRYTGELFF
>TRBV5-6|TRBJ2-7
CASSFPTGGIEQYF
>TRBV7-8|TRBJ2-4
CASSLPGLAGHPSKNIQYF
>TRBV28|TRBJ2-7
CASRTGTGGSHEQYF
>TRBV28|TRBJ2-5
CASSPRTGRTGETQYF
>TRBV2|TRBJ2-5
CASSEFLAGVAQLKETQYF
>TRBV10-1|TRBJ2-7
CASSGLARGQYF
>TRBV2|TRBJ2-7
CASSEVQLARYEQYF
>TRBV29-1|TRBJ1-1
CSVLTPEAFF
>TRBV30|TRBJ2-7
CAWSSRGPYEQYF
>TRBV19|TRBJ2-2
CASKGDAGELFF
>TRBV28|TRBJ1-2
CASSPLPGYTF
>TRBV12-3/TRBV12-4|TRBJ2-2
CASSLAGGPYTGELFF
>TRBV19|TRBJ1-2
CASSIVAGAGYTF
>TRBV29-1|TRBJ2-7
CSVRTGSSYEQYF
>TRBV3-1|TRBJ1-1
CASSRRQGAWVATEAFF
>TRBV5-4|TRBJ2-3
CASSVDVPRTDTQYF
>TRBV20-1|TRBJ2-1
CSVRPGGNEQFF
>TRBV14|TRBJ1-4
CASSQNTLLNEKLFF
>TRBV20-1|TRBJ2-3
CSARGPRDTQYF
>TRBV19|TRBJ2-6
CASSIARGTPSLGANVLTF
>TRBV28|TRBJ1-2
CASSFRVGRGPGGYTF
>TRBV13|TRBJ2-3
CASSPRVGRELSDTQYF
>TRBV3-1|TRBJ2-7
CASSLRTGRGEQYF
>TRBV28|TRBJ1-6
CASTLGGRRNSPLHF
>TRBV12-5|TRBJ2-1
CASGPTGYNEQFF
>TRBV20-1|TRBJ2-7
CSARGAKDGGGREQYF
>TRBV13|TRBJ1-1
CASSLERGTTEAFF
>TRBV2|TRBJ2-2
CASSGEGVGELFF
>TRBV6-1|TRBJ1-5
CASSSGALYSNQPQHF
>TRBV28|TRBJ1-5
CASSSGNQPQHF
>TRBV10-3|TRBJ2-1
CATWASDGDNEQFF
>TRBV7-9|TRBJ2-5
CASSLPSRETQYF
>TRBV11-3|TRBJ2-7
CASSSSGMGQIYEQYF
>TRBV5-1|TRBJ2-1
CASSYGLAGGVPYNEQFF
>TRBV14|TRBJ2-7
CASSPTGGRYEQYF
>TRBV5-1|TRBJ2-2
CASSFGQGNTGELFF
>TRBV13|TRBJ2-5
CASSLSRGTQYF
>TRBV12-3/TRBV12-4|TRBJ2-3
CASVRGGSTDAQYF
>TRBV5-6|TRBJ2-1
CASSRVRDSYNEQFF
>TRBV6-4|TRBJ1-1
CASSAGGLNTEAFF
>TRBV14|TRBJ2-1
CASSQDPFEDRYNEQFF
>TRBV3-1|TRBJ2-1
CASSQGDSYNEQFF
>TRBV6-1|TRBJ2-1
CASSPPGPNPEFF
>TRBV5-4|TRBJ2-7
CASSHAGRTGGEQYF
>TRBV20-1|TRBJ2-7
CSASVLAGYYEQYF
>TRBV7-3|TRBJ2-7
CASSSPRTALYEQYF
>TRBV5-1|TRBJ2-1
CASSPGTSANEQFF
>TRBV4-1|TRBJ2-5
CASSPTARVQETQYF
>TRBV13|TRBJ2-2
CASSLGLAGGPNTGELFF